This T cell receptor beta chain was captured in a study of OX40 agonist ivuxolimab in advanced cancers. Study information: Subjects had a mean age of about 61 years, with a range of roughly 20 to 79; around 83% were male. Study results and limitations: At doses 0.1 to 3.0 mg/kg, CD4+ and CD8+ clones expanded. Fewer expanded clones were found on average in CD4+ than in CD8+ T cells. Expanded peripheral T cell antigen specificity was not determined.

Here immunoSEQ multiplex PCR was the method, and the copy in TCRdb shows in-frame clones only, minus some. The sample consists of some 38,000 clones, around 89% of them appearing once. The CDR3 is 14 amino acids. The V end lost 5 bases, the J end lost 2 bases, and 11 bases lay between the germline ends. Germline V lookup: CDR1 MNHEY, CDR2 SVGAGI. Concerning this clone itself: Its specificity is unknown.

Sequences were derived from CD4+ or CD8+ T cells sorted from blood, sampled in a trial of the OX40 agonist ivuxolimab. The TCR was taken from an adult with an advanced solid tumor such as melanoma, head and neck, liver or kidney cancer. The rearrangement links TRBV6-5 to TRBJ2-3; tentatively, D is TRBD2 (5 bases). The CDR3 loop reads CASSTTTYTDTQYF. CDR3 DNA: TGTGCCAGCAGTACGACTACTTACACAGATACGCAGTATTTT.